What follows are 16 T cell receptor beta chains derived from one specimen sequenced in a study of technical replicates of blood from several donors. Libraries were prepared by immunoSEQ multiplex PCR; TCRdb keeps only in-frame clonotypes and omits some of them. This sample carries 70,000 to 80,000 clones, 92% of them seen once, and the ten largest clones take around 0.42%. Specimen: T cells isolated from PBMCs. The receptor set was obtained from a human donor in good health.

This chain's CDR3 is CASSFEYGTGGASYTF. In DNA, the CDR3 is TGTGCCAGCAGCTTCGAATACGGGACAGGGGGCGCGAGCTACACCTTC. The rearrangement joins TRBV7-9 to TRBJ1-2; 12 nucleotides match TRBD1. This CDR3 is 16 amino acids long. The junction had 11 bases not matched to a gene; V was cut back by 3 bases and J by 9 bases. Per germline, CDR1 SEHNR and CDR2 FQNEAQ (reference sequence).

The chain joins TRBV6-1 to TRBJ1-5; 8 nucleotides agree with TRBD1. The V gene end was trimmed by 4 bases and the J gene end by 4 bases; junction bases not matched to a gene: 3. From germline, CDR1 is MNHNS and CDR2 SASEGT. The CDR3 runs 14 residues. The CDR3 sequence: CASSVQGGNQPQHF. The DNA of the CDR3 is TGTGCCAGCAGTGTACAGGGGGGGAATCAGCCCCAGCATTTT.

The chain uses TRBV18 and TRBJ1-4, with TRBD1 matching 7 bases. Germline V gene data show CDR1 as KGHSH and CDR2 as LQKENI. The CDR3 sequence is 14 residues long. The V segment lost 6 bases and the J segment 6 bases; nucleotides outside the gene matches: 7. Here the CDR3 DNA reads TGTGCCAGCTCCAACAGGGGAGGAGATGAAAAACTGTTTTTT. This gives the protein CASSNRGGDEKLFF.

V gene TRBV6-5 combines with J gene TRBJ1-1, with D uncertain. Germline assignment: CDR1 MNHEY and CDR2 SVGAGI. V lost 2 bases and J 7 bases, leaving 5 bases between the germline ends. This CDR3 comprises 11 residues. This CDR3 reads CASSYSSEAFF. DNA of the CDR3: TGTGCCAGCAGTTACAGTAGTGAAGCTTTCTTT.

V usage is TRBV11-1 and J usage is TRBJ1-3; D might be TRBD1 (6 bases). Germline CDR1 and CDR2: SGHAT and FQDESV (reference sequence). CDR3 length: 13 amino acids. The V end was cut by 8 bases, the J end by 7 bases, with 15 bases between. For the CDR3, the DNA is TGTGCCAGCGCCACGGACAGAATGAACACCATATATTTT. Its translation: CASATDRMNTIYF. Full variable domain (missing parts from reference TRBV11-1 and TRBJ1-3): EAEVAQSPRYKITEKSQAVAFWCDPISGHATLYWYRQILGQGPELLVQFQDESVVDDSQLPKDRFSAERLKGVDSTLKIQPAELGDSAMYLCASATDRMNTIYFGEGSWLTVV.

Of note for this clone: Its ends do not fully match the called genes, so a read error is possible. Written as DNA, the CDR3 is TGTGCCAGCAGTGGGACCGGGACTAGCGTGCTCTTC. Translating it yields CASSGTGTSVLF. V is TRBV2 and J is TRBJ2-1; TRBD2 agrees at 10 bases. Per germline, CDR1 SNHLY and CDR2 FYNNEI. The CDR3 has 12 residues.

CDR3 bases: TGTGCCACCGGGGGAGGGGGTGTACGGGACCAAGAGACCCAGTACTTC. Residues: CATGGGGVRDQETQYF. The V gene is TRBV11-3, the J gene TRBJ2-5, with D maybe TRBD2 (7 bases). Deletions cut 10 bases from V and 0 bases from J, with 21 bases between. Germline V lookup: CDR1 SGHNT, CDR2 YENEEA. The CDR3 extends over 16 amino acids.

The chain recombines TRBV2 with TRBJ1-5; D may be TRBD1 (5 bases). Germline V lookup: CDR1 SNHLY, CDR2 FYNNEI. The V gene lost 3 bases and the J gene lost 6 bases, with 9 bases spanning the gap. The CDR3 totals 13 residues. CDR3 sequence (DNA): TGTGCCAGCAGTGATTCAGGGCTTCAGCCCCAGCATTTT. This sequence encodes CASSDSGLQPQHF.

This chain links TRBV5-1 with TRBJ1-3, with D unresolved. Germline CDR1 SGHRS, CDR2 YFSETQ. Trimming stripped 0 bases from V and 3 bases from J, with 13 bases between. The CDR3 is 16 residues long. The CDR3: CASSLVAGLNGNTIYF. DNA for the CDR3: TGCGCCAGCAGCTTGGTTGCGGGGTTAAATGGAAACACCATATATTTT.

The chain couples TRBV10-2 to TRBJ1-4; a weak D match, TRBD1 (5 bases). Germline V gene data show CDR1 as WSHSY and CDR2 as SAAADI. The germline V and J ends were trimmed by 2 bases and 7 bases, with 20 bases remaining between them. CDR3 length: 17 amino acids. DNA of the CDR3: TGCGCCAGCAGTGAGAGTATGGGTTGGGGCTTCGGTGAAAAACTGTTTTTT. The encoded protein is CASSESMGWGFGEKLFF.

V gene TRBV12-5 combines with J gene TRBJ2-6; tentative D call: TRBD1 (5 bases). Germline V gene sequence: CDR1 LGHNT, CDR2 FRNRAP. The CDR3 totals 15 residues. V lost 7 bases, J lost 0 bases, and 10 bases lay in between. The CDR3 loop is CASDPTGSGANVLTF. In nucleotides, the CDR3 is TGTGCTAGTGATCCAACAGGCTCTGGGGCCAACGTCCTGACTTTC.

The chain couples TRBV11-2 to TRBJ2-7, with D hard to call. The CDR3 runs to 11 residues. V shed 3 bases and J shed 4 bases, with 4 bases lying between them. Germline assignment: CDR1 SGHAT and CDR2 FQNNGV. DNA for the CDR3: TGTGCCAGCAGCTTTCTGTACGAGCAGTACTTC. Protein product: CASSFLYEQYF.

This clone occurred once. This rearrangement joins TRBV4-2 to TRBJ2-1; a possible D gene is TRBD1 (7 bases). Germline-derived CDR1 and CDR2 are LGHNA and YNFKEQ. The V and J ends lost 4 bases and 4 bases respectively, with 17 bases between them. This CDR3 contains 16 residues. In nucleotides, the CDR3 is TGTGCCAGCAGCCGAGGGTCCCAGGGGGGTTACAATGAGCAGTTCTTC. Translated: CASSRGSQGGYNEQFF.

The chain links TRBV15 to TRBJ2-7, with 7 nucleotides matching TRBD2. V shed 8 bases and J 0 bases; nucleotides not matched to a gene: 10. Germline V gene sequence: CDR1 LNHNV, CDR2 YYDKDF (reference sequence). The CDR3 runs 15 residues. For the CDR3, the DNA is TGTGCCACCGAAAACCAACTAGCGAACTCCTACGAGCAGTACTTC. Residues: CATENQLANSYEQYF.

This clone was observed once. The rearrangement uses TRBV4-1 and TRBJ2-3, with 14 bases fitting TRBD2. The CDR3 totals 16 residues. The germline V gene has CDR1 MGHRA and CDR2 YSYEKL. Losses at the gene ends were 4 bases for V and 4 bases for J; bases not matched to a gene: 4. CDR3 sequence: CASSLGTSGSADTQYF. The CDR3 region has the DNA TGCGCCAGCAGCCTTGGGACTAGCGGGAGTGCAGATACGCAGTATTTT.

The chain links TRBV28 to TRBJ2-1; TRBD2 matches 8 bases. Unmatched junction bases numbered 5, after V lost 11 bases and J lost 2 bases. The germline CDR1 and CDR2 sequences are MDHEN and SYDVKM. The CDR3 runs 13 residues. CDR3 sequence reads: CASREGTYNEQFF. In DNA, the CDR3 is TGTGCCTCACGGGAGGGCACCTACAATGAGCAGTTCTTC.